One T cell receptor (beta chain) is described in this entry. The antigen is unknown. The identical CDR3 is also encoded by other nucleotide sequences in the sample. Germline assignment: CDR1 MNHEY and CDR2 SMNVEV (reference sequence). Trimming stripped 5 bases from V and 1 base from J, with 8 bases between. The CDR3 consists of 13 residues. This specimen comes from a study of siplizumab effects on memory and regulatory T cells. Notes on the study in general: Just a small share of alloreactive clones was traced back to unstimulated subsets. The average Treg-derived proportion among mappable alloreactive CD4+ clones was 65% to 80% with siplizumab versus about 28% in controls. Significantly reduced by siplizumab was the cumulative frequency of alloreactive sequences, namely those traceable to unstimulated CD4+ memory cells.

Approximately 100,000 TCR templates underwent assay in each sample. Sequencing used immunoSEQ multiplex PCR; TCRdb keeps in-frame clones, though not all of them. The sample comprises 75,000 to 100,000 clones, 90% to 95% of which are singletons, and around 1.5% rests with the top ten. The sequencing input was non-Treg CD4+ T cells sorted from blood. The receptor's source is a human donor in good health. This chain joins TRBV27 and TRBJ1-1; perhaps TRBD1 as D (5 bases). The CDR3 DNA reads as TGTGCCAGCAGTCGTGACAGGAACACTGAAGCTTTCTTT. This gives the protein CASSRDRNTEAFF.